Sequencing of this TCR beta chain was carried out in a study of blood T cell repertoires in COVID-19. Background on the study: COVID-19 samples from acute and convalescent phases originated in the United States, Italy and Spain.

Donors were grouped by their self-reported clinical history. TCRdb's table, derived via immunoSEQ multiplex PCR, lists solely in-frame clones and lacks some. The sample has a few hundred thousand clones, roughly 87% seen once. Unmatched junction bases numbered 10, after V lost 5 bases and J lost 9 bases. This CDR3 region has 14 residues. CDR1 and CDR2 from the germline V gene are SGHVS and FQNEAQ. This receptor was obtained from a woman between 25 and 40 years old who had recovered from COVID-19. The source material was PBMCs or T cells enriched from blood (not recorded which). The chain recombines TRBV7-8 with TRBJ2-1; 7 positions agree with TRBD1. The CDR3 nucleotides are TGTGCCAGCAGCCCGTCGGGGTCAGGGGGTGAGCAGTTCTTC. Translating it yields CASSPSGSGGEQFF.